A single sample is the source of the 20 T cell receptor beta chains below, sequenced in a study of blood T cells in healthy people across ages. The use of a sample-barcoded 5' primer and a J-beta primer mix characterized a second PCR of about 7 to 12 cycles. TCRdb used MiXCR to reprocess the 5' RACE reads, holding one entry per CDR3 protein. The sample holds approximately 800,000 distinct CDR3 sequences, around 62% seen once. Sequenced input: blood. The receptors were sampled from a man aged 25-45 years in good health.

This rearrangement joins TRBV7-2 to TRBJ2-6, with D possibly matching TRBD2 (5 bases). The CDR3 runs to 15 residues. The ends were cut back, 7 bases at V and 0 bases at J, with 10 bases in the middle. Germline assignment: CDR1 SGHTA and CDR2 FQGNSA. DNA of the CDR3: TGTGCCAGCAACACGGGGATCTCTGGGGCCAACGTCCTGACTTTC. This gives the protein CASNTGISGANVLTF.

V is TRBV7-3 and J is TRBJ2-3, with 10 bases aligning to TRBD2. The germline V gene encodes CDR1 SGHTA and CDR2 FQGTGA. The junction had 10 bases not matched to a gene; V was cut back by 8 bases and J by 2 bases. This CDR3 has 16 residues. The CDR3 region has the DNA TGTGCCAGCTCAACACGGACTAGCGGACCCACAGATACGCAGTATTTT. Translating gives CASSTRTSGPTDTQYF.

DNA of the CDR3: TGTGCCAGCAGACCAAATCTAGCGGGGGGATTCAATGAGCAGTTCTTC. As protein: CASRPNLAGGFNEQFF. The genes are TRBV4-2 and TRBJ2-1; 11 bases line up with TRBD2. The trim removed 6 bases at V and 6 bases at J, leaving 10 bases unmatched. The CDR3 runs to 16 residues. Germline V CDR1 and CDR2: LGHNA, YNFKEQ.

The rearrangement uses TRBV24-1 and TRBJ2-3, with 7 bases that match TRBD2. Per the germline V gene, CDR1 is KGHDR and CDR2 is SFDVKD. The trim removed 9 bases at V and 3 bases at J, leaving 11 bases unmatched. The CDR3 loop spans 15 amino acids. This CDR3 is CATGGRGLKTDTQYF. DNA of the CDR3: TGTGCCACCGGGGGGAGGGGACTGAAAACAGATACGCAGTATTTT.

This clonotype was seen more than once but under ten times. The chain links TRBV5-4 to TRBJ2-3; D remains ambiguous. V was trimmed by 0 bases and J by 3 bases, leaving 5 bases between them. The CDR3 is made up of 13 amino acids. Germline V gene data show CDR1 as SGHNT and CDR2 as YYREEE (reference sequence). CDR3 protein: CASSLAITDTQYF. The CDR3 bases are TGTGCCAGCAGCTTGGCCATTACAGATACGCAGTATTTT. Full variable domain (rest looked up from reference TRBV5-4 and TRBJ2-3): ETGVTQSPTHLIKTRGQQVTLRCSSQSGHNTVSWYQQALGQGPQFIFQYYREEENGRGNFPPRFSGLQFPNYSSELNVNALELDDSALYLCASSLAITDTQYFGPGTRLTVL.

J is TRBJ1-1 and V is TRBV20-1; D perhaps matches TRBD1 (6 bases). This CDR3 is built from 16 residues. The germline V gene has CDR1 DFQATT and CDR2 SNEGSKA (reference sequence). Trimming left V 3 bases short and J 2 bases short, with 19 bases between. CDR3 protein: CSARASRGAANTEAFF. Here the CDR3 DNA reads TGCAGTGCTAGGGCTTCACGGGGGGCTGCCAACACTGAAGCTTTCTTT.

V usage is TRBV24-1 and J usage is TRBJ1-1; D unclear. CDR3 length: 13 residues. CDR1 and CDR2 from the germline V gene are KGHDR and SFDVKD. The ends were cut back, 3 bases at V and 7 bases at J, with 11 bases in the middle. The CDR3 loop is CATSDIAEGEAFF. CDR3 coding DNA: TGTGCCACCAGTGATATAGCTGAAGGTGAAGCTTTCTTT.

The table lists this clonotype with a few counts. The gene calls are TRBV6-1 and TRBJ2-1; 10 bases align to TRBD2. CDR3 size: 17 residues. The V segment lost 5 bases and the J segment 4 bases; nucleotides outside the gene matches: 11. Looked up from germline, CDR1 is MNHNS and CDR2 is SASEGT. CDR3 amino acids: CASSKIWSGGGYNEQFF. CDR3 sequence (DNA): TGTGCCAGCAGTAAAATCTGGAGCGGGGGGGGATACAATGAGCAGTTCTTC.

There are a few counts of this clonotype. The rearrangement links TRBV12-3 or TRBV12-4 to TRBJ1-6; D is possibly TRBD1 (5 bases). Deletions cut 0 bases from V and 5 bases from J, with 8 bases between. This CDR3 is built from 15 residues. The CDR3 region is CASSLASGDNSPLHF. The CDR3 DNA follows: TGTGCCAGCAGTTTAGCTTCGGGGGATAATTCACCCCTCCACTTT.

The rearrangement uses TRBV5-1 and TRBJ1-2; TRBD1 is a possible D gene (6 bases). Germline CDR1 reads SGHRS; CDR2 reads YFSETQ. With 4 bases removed from V and 8 bases from J, the gap between germline ends came to 12 bases. CDR3 size: 12 residues. In DNA form, the CDR3 reads TGCGCCAGCAGCACACAGGGTTACGGCTACACCTTC. It codes for CASSTQGYGYTF.

This chain links TRBV7-9 with TRBJ2-3; D gene unclear. Germline V lookup: CDR1 SEHNR, CDR2 FQNEAQ (reference sequence). The CDR3 totals 13 residues. The V and J ends lost 7 bases and 2 bases respectively, with 10 bases between them. The CDR3 nucleotides read TGTGCCAGCACCAAGGGCCTCACAGATACGCAGTATTTT. Protein: CASTKGLTDTQYF.

CDR3 DNA: TGTGCCAGCAGTTTGGGACAGGCCGGGGAGCTGTTTTTT. The encoded protein is CASSLGQAGELFF. The V call is TRBV27, the J call TRBJ2-2, with 8 bases lining up with TRBD1. This CDR3 is built from 13 residues. The germline CDR1 and CDR2 sequences are MNHEY and SMNVEV (reference sequence). J gave up 6 bases and V 3 bases, and 0 bases lay outside the gene matches.

The gene calls are TRBV24-1 and TRBJ2-3; D uncertain. The CDR3 contains 14 residues. Trimming pared 5 bases from V and 4 bases from J, leaving 12 bases between. Per the germline V gene, CDR1 is KGHDR and CDR2 is SFDVKD. In nucleotides, the CDR3 is TGTGCCACCAGTGCGGAAAAAGAAGCAGATACGCAGTATTTT. Its protein is CATSAEKEADTQYF.

This chain joins TRBV12-3 or TRBV12-4 and TRBJ1-2; 9 positions agree with TRBD1. This CDR3 region has 13 residues. Germline trimming cut 5 bases from V and 8 bases from J; bases unmatched to any gene: 6. The CDR3: CASSKQGAWGYTF. CDR3 bases: TGTGCCAGCAGTAAACAGGGGGCCTGGGGCTACACCTTC.

This clonotype was observed a handful of times. This chain uses TRBV7-2 with TRBJ2-3, with D perhaps matching TRBD1 or TRBD2 (6 bases each). Germline assignment: CDR1 SGHTA and CDR2 FQGNSA. The CDR3 has 17 residues. Trimming shortened V by 6 bases and J by 4 bases, and 23 bases separated the two germline ends. The CDR3 nucleotides are TGTGCCAGCAGACCCTACTTTGGGGGGCCGGGTGCAGATACGCAGTATTTT. Encoded protein: CASRPYFGGPGADTQYF.

This clonotype has a handful of counts. The chain carries TRBV3-1 and TRBJ2-2; D uncertain. CDR3 length equals 15 residues. The V end lost 2 bases, the J end lost 0 bases, and 7 bases lay between the germline ends. The V gene's germline CDR1 is LGHDT and CDR2 YNNKEL (reference sequence). The CDR3 spells CASSQWGPNTGELFF. For the CDR3, the DNA is TGTGCCAGCAGCCAATGGGGTCCGAACACCGGGGAGCTGTTTTTT.

The chain uses TRBV4-2 and TRBJ1-2, with 7 bases that match TRBD1. V was pared by 0 bases and J by 1 base, with 8 bases of the junction left unmatched. CDR1 is LGHNA, CDR2 YNFKEQ, per germline. This CDR3 has 17 amino acids. The CDR3 nucleotides are TGTGCCAGCAGCCAAGAAACCGGGACAGTAATTAACTATGGCTACACCTTC. This translates into CASSQETGTVINYGYTF.

This rearrangement joins TRBV4-3 to TRBJ2-1, with 7 bases that match TRBD2. In germline, CDR1 is LGHNA, CDR2 YSLEER. The CDR3 runs 19 residues. V trimming: 1 base; J trimming: 0 bases; junction bases outside the gene matches: 12. The CDR3 DNA reads TGCGCCAGCAGCCAAGGTGCTAGCGGCTCGATTCGCTCCTACAATGAGCAGTTCTTC. Amino acids: CASSQGASGSIRSYNEQFF.

The chain links TRBV4-2 to TRBJ1-1, with unresolved D. This CDR3 spans 14 amino acids. V was trimmed by 9 bases and J by 1 base, leaving 15 bases between them. The germline V gene has CDR1 LGHNA and CDR2 YNFKEQ. The DNA of the CDR3 is TGTGCCAGTGTGGCGCCGGAGGGGAACACTGAAGCTTTCTTT. This codes for CASVAPEGNTEAFF.

The chain combines TRBV2 with TRBJ2-7; possibly TRBD1 for D (6 bases). Germline CDR1 SNHLY, CDR2 FYNNEI. The CDR3 sequence is 14 residues long. With 2 bases removed from V and 3 bases from J, the gap between germline ends came to 11 bases. The CDR3 nucleotides are TGTGCCAGCAGTGAAAGGAACAGGGTCTACGAGCAGTACTTC. The encoded protein is CASSERNRVYEQYF. Full variable domain (outside the CDR3, taken from reference TRBV2 and TRBJ2-7): EPEVTQTPSHQVTQMGQEVILRCVPISNHLYFYWYRQILGQKVEFLVSFYNNEISEKSEIFDDQFSVERPDGSNFTLKIRSTKLEDSAMYFCASSERNRVYEQYFGPGTRLTVT.